Listed below are T cell receptor beta chains from one sample, sequenced in a study of T cell repertoires in breast cancer. TCRdb ran MiXCR on the emulsion pairing reads and lists one entry per CDR3 protein. The repertoire consists of roughly 38,000 distinct CDR3 sequences, with 45% occurring once and the leading ten covering 60% to 75%. Sequencing was performed on CD8+ T cells. These receptors were obtained from a pool of human donors with breast cancer or a healthy control (not recorded which). Each CDR3 is given with its conserved first and last residue. A D gene is named only where the DNA matches it firmly. Clone size is given for some rows only: seen once, a few or many times, or a class if the clone is expanded.

TRBJ1-5	TRBV28	NA	few	TGTGCCAGCAGAGACTCGTTTGGGGGGAGCAATCAGCCCCAGCATTTT	CASRDSFGGSNQPQHF
TRBJ2-6	TRBV14	NA	few	TGTGCCAGCAGCCAAGCAGGGGCTGGGGCCAACGTCCTGACTTTC	CASSQAGAGANVLTF
TRBJ1-4	TRBV7-6	TRBD1	NA	TGTGCCAGCAGCTTATCATTAAGTATGGACAGGGGTTATGAAGACGAAAAACTGTTTTTT	CASSLSLSMDRGYEDEKLFF
TRBJ2-2	TRBV3-1	NA	NA	TGTGCCAGCAGTTTAGGTGGAGCCCGGACCGGGGAGCTGTTTTTT	CASSLGGARTGELFF
TRBJ2-1	TRBV3-1	NA	few	TGTGCCAGCAGCTTTTACCAGGGGTCGGGCGGTGATGAGCAGTTCTTC	CASSFYQGSGGDEQFF
TRBJ2-2	TRBV9	NA	NA	TGTGCCAGCAGCGTAGAAGCTACGAACACCGGGGAGCTGTTTTTT	CASSVEATNTGELFF
TRBJ2-7	TRBV7-9	TRBD1	once	TGTGCCAGCAGCTCCCGGGACAGGCTAAAATACGAGCAGTACTTC	CASSSRDRLKYEQYF
TRBJ2-2	TRBV25-1	TRBD2	few	TGTGCCAGCCAGCCCGGCTGGGGACTAGCTAGTTCCGGGGAGCTGTTTTTT	CASQPGWGLASSGELFF
TRBJ2-1	TRBV20-1	TRBD2	NA	TGCAGTGCCCTTAGCCGGCTAGCGGATTACAATGAGCAGTTCTTC	CSALSRLADYNEQFF
TRBJ1-5	TRBV7-8	TRBD1	few	TGTGCCAGCAGCTTAGGAGAGTACAGGGGCCTATCCAATCAGCCCCAGCATTTT	CASSLGEYRGLSNQPQHF
TRBJ1-2	TRBV6-1	NA	NA	TGTGCCAGCAGTTACAGCGGACCCAATAGGGGCTACACCTTC	CASSYSGPNRGYTF
TRBJ2-1	TRBV5-1	NA	once	TGCGCCAGCTGTATCCAATCCCGCTCTTTCGATGAGCAGTTCTTC	CASCIQSRSFDEQFF
TRBJ2-5	TRBV18	NA	NA	TGTGCCAGCTCACCACGTCGCCAAGAGACCCAGTACTTC	CASSPRRQETQYF
TRBJ2-1	TRBV27	NA	NA	TGTGCCAGCAGTTTAATCGGAGCAGGGCAGTTCTTC	CASSLIGAGQFF
TRBJ2-5	TRBV5-4	TRBD2	many	TGTGCCAGTACCCTTGAGCCTAGCGGAGAGACCCAGTACTTC	CASTLEPSGETQYF
TRBJ2-3	TRBV20-1	NA	NA	TGCAGTGCTTTCAAGGGGGCGGGGGCTCGCACAGATACGCAGTATTTT	CSAFKGAGARTDTQYF
TRBJ2-3	TRBV4-1	NA	NA	TGCGCCAGCAGCCAGAGAAAGGCTAGCACAGATACGCAGTATTTT	CASSQRKASTDTQYF
TRBJ2-7	TRBV27	TRBD2	NA	TGTGCCAGCAGTTCTGTCGTAGCGGGGGGGCAGTACTTC	CASSSVVAGGQYF
TRBJ2-3	TRBV29-1	TRBD2	NA	TGCAGCGTTGATCGGCGCGGGAGGGCCGGTGATACGCAGTATTTT	CSVDRRGRAGDTQYF
TRBJ2-3	TRBV29-1	NA	NA	TGCAGCGTTGTTCAGGGGACAGATACGCAGTATTTT	CSVVQGTDTQYF
TRBJ1-6	TRBV27	TRBD1	few	TGTGCCAGCAGTTTAAAGGGGGCAGGTTCACCCCTCCACTTT	CASSLKGAGSPLHF
TRBJ1-5	TRBV12-3/TRBV12-4	TRBD1	NA	TGTGCCAGCAGGGCCGACAGGGGTACTCAGCCCCAGCATTTT	CASRADRGTQPQHF
TRBJ1-2	TRBV2	NA	NA	TGTGCCAGCCTTCCGGCAGGGGCGCTTGGCTACGCCTTC	CASLPAGALGYAF
TRBJ2-7	TRBV19	TRBD2	NA	TGTGCCAGTAGTTCTTTGACTAGCGGGAGCTACGAGCAGTACTTC	CASSSLTSGSYEQYF
TRBJ2-3	TRBV10-3	NA	NA	TGTGCCATCAGGGAGGCCGGCACAGATACGCAGTATTTT	CAIREAGTDTQYF
TRBJ1-2	TRBV25-1	NA	few	TGTGCCAGCTCCCAGGGGAGTTGGGGCTACACCTTC	CASSQGSWGYTF
TRBJ2-7	TRBV6-5	TRBD1	NA	TGTGCCAGCAGGGTGATGACAGGGGCCTACGAGCAGTACTTC	CASRVMTGAYEQYF
TRBJ2-3	TRBV4-2	NA	NA	TGTGCCAGCAGCCAGGAGGGGGGGGGCCCGTATTTT	CASSQEGGGPYF
TRBJ1-1	TRBV10-1	NA	NA	TGCGCCAGCAGGGGGACATTGAACACTGAAGCTTTCTTT	CASRGTLNTEAFF
TRBJ2-1	TRBV5-1	NA	few	TGCGCCAGCAGCTTGGATCTCGGCGGGTACATAAGAGGTGAGCAGTTCTTC	CASSLDLGGYIRGEQFF
TRBJ2-1	TRBV19	NA	few	TGTGCCAGTAGTATAGGGGGAGAGGCGTGGTATGAGCAGTTCTTC	CASSIGGEAWYEQFF